This T cell receptor beta chain was retrieved from a study of T-cell memory formation after mild COVID-19. V was cut by 0 bases and J by 4 bases, with 15 bases left in between. The CDR3 totals 17 residues. CDR1 and CDR2 (germline): MGHRA, YSYEKL. Each CDR3 protein gets one entry after TCRdb re-called the 5' RACE reads with MiXCR. Here the sample spans approximately 350,000 distinct CDR3 sequences, under 15% being singletons. V and J are TRBV4-1 and TRBJ2-2; D may correspond to TRBD1 or TRBD2 (5 bases each). Sequencing was carried out using PBMCs or a T cell subset sorted from them (not recorded which). This TCR came from a man aged 18 to 30 who had mild COVID-19 (a few samples of this study predate the infection). Cell type and time point are not known. CDR3 DNA: TGCGCCAGCAGCCAAGAGGGACGGCTAATAGGCACCGGGGAGCTGTTTTTT. Translated: CASSQEGRLIGTGELFF.